These 21 T cell receptor beta chains were all obtained from the same sample, sequenced in a study of blood T cell repertoires in COVID-19. This table comes from immunoSEQ multiplex PCR, and its TCRdb copy is limited to in-frame clones, with some not included. The top ten hold 2.4% of the sample, which has 110,000 or so clones, about nine tenths seen once. Sequenced sample: peripheral blood. Receptor source: a human donor in a cohort sampled during active COVID-19.

This clone occurred a few times. CDR3 DNA: TGTGCCATCAGTGAGGGCCCCCTAGAGACCCAGTACTTC. Translated: CAISEGPLETQYF. The chain joins TRBV10-3 to TRBJ2-5; no reliable D call. The CDR3 runs to 13 residues. Trimming removed 2 bases from V and 4 bases from J, with 8 bases in between. Per germline, CDR1 ENHRY and CDR2 SYGVKD.

The chain has TRBV30 and TRBJ1-1; TRBD1 is a possible D gene (5 bases). This CDR3 is built from 13 residues. V gave up 3 bases and J gave up 6 bases, with 14 bases separating them. Germline-derived CDR1 and CDR2 are GTSNPN and SVGIG (reference sequence). The CDR3 here is CAWRGYRTSEAFF. The CDR3 nucleotides read TGTGCCTGGAGAGGCTACCGGACATCTGAAGCTTTCTTT.

CDR3 bases: TGTGCCAGCAGGGCGAGGGACTCCCGCTCCTACAATGAGCAGTTCTTC. This codes for CASRARDSRSYNEQFF. The chain links TRBV11-1 to TRBJ2-1; possibly TRBD2 for D (6 bases). V dropped 6 bases and J dropped 0 bases, with 15 bases sitting between them. Germline CDR1 is SGHAT and CDR2 is FQDESV (reference sequence). The CDR3 totals 16 residues.

The chain couples TRBV1 to TRBJ1-1; the table's D call of TRBD1 was not tested on the DNA. TRBV1 corresponds to a pseudogene. This CDR3 is 17 amino acids long. The CDR3 DNA reads TGCACCAGCAGCCAAGAAGAAACAGGGGCCCGGGGGACTGAAGCTTTCTTT. Protein sequence: CTSSQEETGARGTEAFF.

Ten or more counts support this clone. The rearrangement links TRBV11-2 to TRBJ1-3, with 8 nucleotides matching TRBD1. V shed 4 bases and J 6 bases; nucleotides not matched to a gene: 2. Looked up from germline, CDR1 is SGHAT and CDR2 is FQNNGV. This CDR3 is built from 13 residues. CDR3 region: CASSWTGQNTIYF. The CDR3 DNA reads as TGTGCCAGCAGCTGGACAGGGCAAAACACCATATATTTT. Filled out from reference TRBV11-2 and TRBJ1-3, the complete variable domain reads EAGVAQSPRYKIIEKRQSVAFWCNPISGHATLYWYQQILGQGPKLLIQFQNNGVVDDSQLPKDRFSAERLKGVDSTLKIQPAKLEDSAVYLCASSWTGQNTIYFGEGSWLTVV.

The gene calls are TRBV15 and TRBJ2-5; maybe TRBD1 (6 bases). This CDR3 contains 14 residues. Per the germline V gene, CDR1 is LNHNV and CDR2 is YYDKDF (reference sequence). The V end lost 2 bases, the J end lost 2 bases, and 9 bases lay between the germline ends. CDR3 amino acids: CATSRRQAQETQYF. The CDR3 nucleotides read TGTGCCACCAGCAGACGACAGGCTCAAGAGACCCAGTACTTC.

This clone appeared a few times. V usage is TRBV6-5 and J usage is TRBJ1-6; 7 positions agree with TRBD1. Germline lookup yields CDR1 MNHEY and CDR2 SVGAGI. The CDR3 length is 13 residues. V shed 6 bases and J 10 bases; nucleotides not matched to a gene: 6. In DNA form, the CDR3 reads TGTGCCAGCAGACCGGGACAGCCCTCACCCCTCCACTTT. Translation gives CASRPGQPSPLHF.

V usage is TRBV12-3 or TRBV12-4 and J usage is TRBJ2-2; possibly TRBD1 for D (5 bases). This CDR3 is 13 amino acids long. Trimming took 6 bases from V and 3 from J, leaving 8 bases between them. The CDR3 is CASRQGYTGELFF. Written as DNA, the CDR3 is TGTGCCAGCAGGCAGGGATACACCGGGGAGCTGTTTTTT.

The chain is built from TRBV5-4 and TRBJ1-3, with 11 bases lining up with TRBD1. Germline lookup yields CDR1 SGHNT and CDR2 YYREEE (reference sequence). Trimming took 0 bases from V and 2 from J; bases not matched to a gene: 1. CDR3 length equals 16 residues. The CDR3 protein is CASSLAGQGAGNTIYF. DNA of the CDR3: TGTGCCAGCAGCTTGGCGGGACAGGGGGCTGGAAACACCATATATTTT. The whole variable domain, filled in from reference TRBV5-4 and TRBJ1-3, reads ETGVTQSPTHLIKTRGQQVTLRCSSQSGHNTVSWYQQALGQGPQFIFQYYREEENGRGNFPPRFSGLQFPNYSSELNVNALELDDSALYLCASSLAGQGAGNTIYFGEGSWLTVV.

The J gene is TRBJ1-3, the V gene TRBV6-5, with 11 bases lining up with TRBD1. Per germline, CDR1 MNHEY and CDR2 SVGAGI. This CDR3 spans 14 amino acids. Unmatched junction bases numbered 5, after V lost 5 bases and J lost 8 bases. This chain's CDR3 is CASSPGQGVDTIYF. The CDR3 DNA is TGTGCCAGCAGTCCGGGACAGGGGGTAGACACCATATATTTT.

V is TRBV3-1 (or the pseudogene TRBV3-2) and J is TRBJ1-2; D is unresolved. The CDR3 is made up of 16 amino acids. The V end was cut by 4 bases, the J end by 4 bases, with 19 bases between. Looked up from germline, CDR1 is LGHDT and CDR2 is YNNKEL (reference sequence). CDR3 amino acids: CASSPRVRGSFYGYTF. Here the CDR3 DNA reads TGTGCCAGCAGCCCGAGGGTAAGAGGGTCTTTCTATGGCTACACCTTC.

This clone was seen a single time. This chain uses TRBV19 with TRBJ2-1, with D possibly matching TRBD2 (5 bases). The V end lost 3 bases, the J end lost 2 bases, and 14 bases lay between the germline ends. The V gene's germline CDR1 is LNHDA and CDR2 SQIVND (reference sequence). The CDR3 loop spans 16 amino acids. CDR3 sequence: CASSILASPPYNEQFF. The CDR3 DNA is TGTGCCAGTAGTATTCTAGCCTCCCCCCCCTACAATGAGCAGTTCTTC.

This chain uses TRBV4-1 with TRBJ2-3, with TRBD2 matching over 8 bases. J gave up 2 bases and V 5 bases, and 3 bases lay outside the gene matches. CDR3 length equals 14 residues. The germline CDR1 and CDR2 sequences are MGHRA and YSYEKL. CDR3 residues: CASSIGGDTDTQYF. CDR3 DNA sequence: TGCGCCAGCAGCATCGGGGGGGACACAGATACGCAGTATTTT.

This chain's CDR3 is CASSPEAGAVPLGYTF. CDR3 DNA: TGTGCCAGCTCACCAGAGGCAGGGGCCGTCCCCCTAGGCTACACCTTC. This chain connects TRBV18 to TRBJ1-2; weak D call: TRBD1 (6 bases). Trimming took 2 bases from V and 8 from J, leaving 21 bases between them. Germline loops: CDR1 KGHSH, CDR2 LQKENI. The CDR3 loop spans 16 amino acids.

V usage is TRBV3-1 (or the pseudogene TRBV3-2) and J usage is TRBJ2-2; D is uncertain. Per germline, CDR1 LGHDT and CDR2 YNNKEL (reference sequence). This CDR3 is 13 amino acids long. V lost 4 bases and J 1 base, leaving 4 bases between the germline ends. CDR3: CASSPVNTGELFF. DNA of the CDR3: TGTGCCAGCAGCCCCGTGAACACCGGGGAGCTGTTTTTT.

This chain connects TRBV12-5 to TRBJ2-7, with 8 positions matching TRBD2. CDR1 is LGHNT, CDR2 FRNRAP, per germline. The V segment lost 5 bases and the J segment 6 bases; nucleotides outside the gene matches: 6. The CDR3 is 13 amino acids. This chain's CDR3 is CASGPIREGEQYF. CDR3 coding DNA: TGTGCTAGTGGTCCCATCCGGGAGGGCGAGCAGTACTTC. Based on the CDR3 plus reference TRBV12-5 and TRBJ2-7, the full variable domain is DARVTQTPRHKVTEMGQEVTMRCQPILGHNTVFWYRQTMMQGLELLAYFRNRAPLDDSGMPKDRFSAEMPDATLATLKIQPSEPRDSAVYFCASGPIREGEQYFGPGTRLTVT.

This chain uses TRBV9 with TRBJ2-5; 7 bases match TRBD1. The V gene end was trimmed by 3 bases and the J gene end by 4 bases; junction bases not matched to a gene: 3. Germline lookup yields CDR1 SGDLS and CDR2 YYNGEE. The CDR3 runs to 13 residues. The CDR3 nucleotides are TGTGCCAGCAGCGGACAGGGTACAGAGACCCAGTACTTC. It translates to CASSGQGTETQYF.

V gene TRBV19 combines with J gene TRBJ1-2, with unresolved D. V was trimmed by 6 bases and J by 0 bases, leaving 14 bases between them. There are 15 residues in the CDR3. Germline V gene sequence: CDR1 LNHDA, CDR2 SQIVND (reference sequence). CDR3 DNA: TGTGCCAGTAGCCACGGGAGGGAGACTAACTATGGCTACACCTTC. Its translation is CASSHGRETNYGYTF. Variable domain in full (rest from reference TRBV19 and TRBJ1-2): DGGITQSPKYLFRKEGQNVTLSCEQNLNHDAMYWYRQDPGQGLRLIYYSQIVNDFQKGDIAEGYSVSREKKESFPLTVTSAQKNPTAFYLCASSHGRETNYGYTFGSGTRLTVV.

This sequence joins TRBV30 and TRBJ1-2; maybe TRBD1 (5 bases). This CDR3 has 13 residues. The germline V gene has CDR1 GTSNPN and CDR2 SVGIG (reference sequence). The germline V and J ends were trimmed by 3 bases and 0 bases, with 8 bases remaining between them. The CDR3 DNA follows: TGTGCCTGGAGCCAGACAGCTAACTATGGCTACACCTTC. Translation: CAWSQTANYGYTF.

This clone showed up just a few times. The chain links TRBV11-2 to TRBJ1-1, with 8 bases that match TRBD1. Trimming removed 6 bases from V and 5 bases from J; junction bases left unmatched: 5. Germline values: CDR1 SGHAT, CDR2 FQNNGV. CDR3 size: 13 residues. CDR3 sequence reads: CASSRQGNTEAFF. The CDR3 DNA is TGTGCCAGCAGTCGACAGGGGAATACTGAAGCTTTCTTT.

This chain uses TRBV7-3 with TRBJ1-6; D is unclear. The CDR3 sequence is 16 residues long. CDR1 SGHTA and CDR2 FQGTGA come from the germline V gene. The V gene lost 4 bases and the J gene lost 7 bases, with 17 bases spanning the gap. CDR3 sequence reads: CASSYAGPGSNSPLHF. Written as DNA, the CDR3 is TGTGCCAGCAGCTACGCTGGCCCGGGAAGCAATTCACCCCTCCACTTT.